The rows below give T cell receptor beta chains drawn from one sample of a study of blood T cell repertoires in COVID-19. Sequencing was performed with immunoSEQ multiplex PCR; in TCRdb, only in-frame clones are kept and a portion is missing. The repertoire holds 150,000 to 200,000 clones, with roughly 87% as singletons. The specimen was peripheral blood. The receptors were gathered from a man between 60 and 75 years old with active or convalescent COVID-19. Both conserved end residues are part of each CDR3. The D gene is left open where the match is weak. Some rows mark clone size as missing; the rest say once, few, many or name a class of expanded clone.

>TRBD1|.|TRBJ2-5|TRBV24-1
TGTGCCACCAGTGATTTTAGGACAGGGCCTCAAGAGACCCAGTACTTC
CATSDFRTGPQETQYF
>.|.|TRBJ1-5|TRBV7-9
TGTGCCAGCAGCTTGGGACTCCAGCCCCAGCATTTT
CASSLGLQPQHF
>.|.|TRBJ1-5|TRBV5-1
TGCGCCAGCAGCTTGGGGGGCGCGGGAGATCAGCCCCAGCATTTT
CASSLGGAGDQPQHF
>TRBD2|.|TRBJ2-5|TRBV30
TGTGCCTGGACCTCTCTAGCGGGGGGGCATGGGACCCAGTACTTC
CAWTSLAGGHGTQYF
>TRBD1|.|TRBJ2-2|TRBV9
TGTGCCAGCAGCCTAACATCAGGGGGCTTCGGCGGGGAGCTGTTTTTT
CASSLTSGGFGGELFF
>TRBD1|once|TRBJ1-2|TRBV3-1/TRBV3-2
TGTGCCAGCAGCCTTAAGACAGGGGATGGTTATGGCTACACCTTC
CASSLKTGDGYGYTF
>TRBD2|.|TRBJ2-1|TRBV19
TGTGCCAGTAGTATAGGATTAGCGGGAATCAATGAGCAGTTCTTC
CASSIGLAGINEQFF
>.|once|TRBJ2-2|TRBV7-9
TGTGCCAGCAGCTTAGAAGGGGGGGACACCGGGGAGCTGTTTTTT
CASSLEGGDTGELFF
>.|.|TRBJ2-2|TRBV6-5
TGTGCCAGCAGTTTTGACGGAACAGGGAACACCGGGGAGCTGTTTTTT
CASSFDGTGNTGELFF
>.|.|TRBJ1-5|TRBV27
TGTGCCAGCAGTATACAGGGTGATCAGCCCCAGCATTTT
CASSIQGDQPQHF
>TRBD1|.|TRBJ1-5|TRBV19
TGTGCCAGTACCACCATATGGACAGGCGACCTTAGCAATCAGCCCCAGCATTTT
CASTTIWTGDLSNQPQHF
>TRBD1|.|TRBJ1-6|TRBV5-1
TGCGCCAGCAGGGTAGGACAGGCTGAGATTAATTCACCCCTCCACTTT
CASRVGQAEINSPLHF
>.|.|TRBJ1-2|TRBV20-1
TGCAGTGCTAGTAGGCAGGTCTATGGCTACACCTTC
CSASRQVYGYTF
>.|.|TRBJ1-3|TRBV5-4
TGTGCCAGCAGCTTGGGGGGGCCGGTGAGAAACACCATATATTTT
CASSLGGPVRNTIYF
>TRBD1|.|TRBJ1-6|TRBV7-2
TGTGCCAGCAGGGGCCTGGACAGGGGCAATTCACCCCTCCACTTT
CASRGLDRGNSPLHF
>TRBD1|.|TRBJ1-5|TRBV2
TGTGCCAGCAGTAGGGACAGGGAAATCTTACAGCCCCAGCATTTT
CASSRDREILQPQHF
>TRBD1|once|TRBJ2-7|TRBV18
TGTGCCAGCTCACGCCAGACCTCGGGACAGGGGGGCGAGCAGTACTTC
CASSRQTSGQGGEQYF
>TRBD1|.|TRBJ1-1|TRBV7-3
TGTGCCAGCAGCCCAAGACAGGGCCACACTGAAGCTTTCTTT
CASSPRQGHTEAFF
>.|.|TRBJ1-2|TRBV10-3
TGTGCCATCAGTGATGTCGGTGGTCGGTCCGACTATGGCTACACCTTC
CAISDVGGRSDYGYTF
>.|.|TRBJ1-2|TRBV12-1
.
CASSFAPANYGYTF
>TRBD1|.|TRBJ2-7|TRBV18
TGTGCCAGCTCACCAAAGGGACAGGGGATCTCCTACGAGCAGTACTTC
CASSPKGQGISYEQYF
>TRBD1|few|TRBJ1-1|TRBV6-5
TGTGCCAGCACTCCGGGACAGATGAACACTGAAGCTTTCTTT
CASTPGQMNTEAFF
>.|.|TRBJ2-3|TRBV15
TGTGCCACCAGCAGAGGCTCTAGCAGTCGCACAGATACGCAGTATTTT
CATSRGSSSRTDTQYF
>.|.|TRBJ2-7|TRBV11-2
TGTGCCAGCAGCTCAGAGGACTCCGCCTACGAGCAGTACTTC
CASSSEDSAYEQYF
>.|.|TRBJ2-7|TRBV7-9
TGTGCCAGCAGCCCCCATCGGGAGCAGTACTTC
CASSPHREQYF
>TRBD1|.|TRBJ1-2|TRBV4-2
TGTGCCAGCAGCCAACTCGACTCCGGACAGGATTATGGCTACACCTTC
CASSQLDSGQDYGYTF
>.|.|TRBJ2-5|TRBV21-1
TGTGCCAGCATCCTTGGCAGACTGGAGACCCAGTACTTC
CASILGRLETQYF
>.|.|TRBJ1-2|TRBV6-5
TGTGCCAGCAGAGGAGACAGTTATGGCTACACCTTC
CASRGDSYGYTF
>TRBD1|.|TRBJ1-2|TRBV5-4
TGTGCCAGCAGCTTGGTTCCGGGACAGGGAGAAGGCTACACCTTC
CASSLVPGQGEGYTF
>TRBD1|.|TRBJ2-4|TRBV6-1
TGTGCCAGCAGTGAAGGTGGGGCCAGGGGGAAAAACATTCAGTACTTC
CASSEGGARGKNIQYF
>.|.|TRBJ2-1|TRBV11-2
TGTGCCAGCAGCTTAGGGCGGGGCAACTACAATGAGCAGTTCTTC
CASSLGRGNYNEQFF
>.|.|TRBJ1-3|TRBV24-1
TGTGCCACCAGTGATTCAACAGGAAACACCATATATTTT
CATSDSTGNTIYF
>.|.|TRBJ2-1|TRBV29-1
TGCAGCGTTGGCCCCAGCGGCGGAAACAATGAGCAGTTCTTC
CSVGPSGGNNEQFF
>.|once|TRBJ1-5|TRBV19
TGTGCCAGTAGTACCATCCTCGGAGGGGTCAATCAGCCCCAGCATTTT
CASSTILGGVNQPQHF
>TRBD1|.|TRBJ2-5|TRBV9
TGTGCCAGCAGCGTAGACGGACAGGGTCAGGGAGAGACCCAGTACTTC
CASSVDGQGQGETQYF
>.|once|TRBJ2-7|TRBV24-1
TGTGCCACCAGTGATTACCCTAGACGGACCTACGAGCAGTACTTC
CATSDYPRRTYEQYF
>TRBD1|once|TRBJ1-1|TRBV6-5
TGTGCCAGCAGCCGATACAGGGGTTACACTGAAGCTTTCTTT
CASSRYRGYTEAFF
>TRBD2|.|TRBJ2-3|TRBV4-2
TGTGCCAGCAGCCCCCGGATAGCGGGGGGCTCAAGCACAGATACGCAGTATTTT
CASSPRIAGGSSTDTQYF
>TRBD1|.|TRBJ2-5|TRBV29-1
TGCAGCGTTTTAAACAGGGGTACCCAAGAGACCCAGTACTTC
CSVLNRGTQETQYF
>TRBD1|.|TRBJ1-6|TRBV5-6
TGTGCCAGCAGCTTCCGGGACAGGGTTTATTCACCCCTCCACTTT
CASSFRDRVYSPLHF
>.|.|TRBJ2-1|TRBV5-1
TGCGCCAGCAGCCGTTTAGGAGGGAGCTCCTACAATGAGCAGTTCTTC
CASSRLGGSSYNEQFF